A single sample gave rise to the 32 T cell receptor beta chains below, sequenced in a study of T cell responses to AZD1222 COVID-19 vaccine. The table came from immunoSEQ multiplex PCR; TCRdb's copy has only in-frame clones and leaves some out. The table has about 64,000 clones, around nine tenths seen once. Sample: peripheral blood, taken 28 days after the second dose of the MenACWY control vaccine. These receptors all come from an adult who received the MenACWY meningococcal vaccine as a control.

The chain is built from TRBV5-5 and TRBJ1-5; TRBD1 is a possible D gene (5 bases). With 4 bases removed from V and 4 bases from J, the gap between germline ends came to 12 bases. This CDR3 has 14 amino acids. Germline V lookup: CDR1 SGHKS, CDR2 YYEKEE (reference sequence). CDR3 in DNA: TGTGCCAGCAGCCGGGACCTGGCGAATCAGCCCCAGCATTTT. Translated, it gives CASSRDLANQPQHF.

V and J are TRBV19 and TRBJ1-1; possible D gene TRBD1, 6 bases. The V gene lost 3 bases and the J gene lost 0 bases, with 8 bases spanning the gap. This CDR3 contains 14 residues. CDR1 is LNHDA and CDR2 is SQIVND in the germline V gene (reference sequence). The chain's CDR3 is CASSIGQMNTEAFF. The CDR3 nucleotides are TGTGCCAGTAGTATTGGACAGATGAACACTGAAGCTTTCTTT.

This chain joins TRBV5-4 and TRBJ1-2, with D unresolved. This CDR3 comprises 13 residues. Trimming took off 2 bases at V and 3 bases at J, with 8 bases between the two ends. The V gene's germline CDR1 is SGHNT and CDR2 YYREEE (reference sequence). CDR3 sequence (DNA): TGTGCCAGCAGCTTCGACGGAGACTATGGCTACACCTTC. It translates to CASSFDGDYGYTF.

Only one count was recorded for this clone. The chain combines TRBV4-2 with TRBJ1-1, with a possible D match to TRBD1 (5 bases). Germline loops: CDR1 LGHNA, CDR2 YNFKEQ. The V and J ends lost 0 bases and 4 bases respectively, with 9 bases between them. The CDR3 has 14 residues. The CDR3 here is CASSQDRGTTEAFF. CDR3 in DNA: TGTGCCAGCAGCCAAGATCGGGGGACCACTGAAGCTTTCTTT.

The chain links TRBV4-1 to TRBJ2-2; 10 bases align to TRBD2. Per germline, CDR1 MGHRA and CDR2 YSYEKL. This CDR3 is 15 amino acids long. V lost 4 bases, J lost 4 bases, and 3 bases stayed unmatched. CDR3 sequence reads: CASSPLAGGTGELFF. The CDR3 DNA follows: TGCGCCAGCAGCCCCTTAGCGGGGGGCACCGGGGAGCTGTTTTTT.

V gene TRBV5-6 combines with J gene TRBJ1-2, with D maybe TRBD1 (6 bases). Germline V gives CDR1 SGHDT, CDR2 YYEEEE. This CDR3 comprises 15 residues. V lost 2 bases to trimming and J lost 3 bases, with 14 bases between them. CDR3 residues: CASSFRGEEDYGYTF. CDR3 nucleotides: TGTGCCAGCAGCTTTAGGGGGGAAGAGGACTATGGCTACACCTTC.

The count of this clone is one. This sequence joins TRBV10-1 and TRBJ2-5; D gene ambiguous. Trimming stripped 0 bases from V and 5 bases from J, with 13 bases between. Germline values: CDR1 WNHNN, CDR2 SYGVQD (reference sequence). The CDR3 loop spans 15 amino acids. The CDR3 region is CASSESVGPKETQYF. CDR3 DNA: TGCGCCAGCAGTGAGTCGGTAGGCCCTAAGGAGACCCAGTACTTC.

The chain joins TRBV6-5 to TRBJ2-3; 10 bases fit TRBD2. Trimming removed 0 bases from V and 5 bases from J; junction bases left unmatched: 2. Germline CDR1 is MNHEY and CDR2 is SVGAGI. The CDR3 consists of 15 residues. This CDR3 is CASSYSTSGIDTQYF. The CDR3 DNA follows: TGTGCCAGCAGTTACTCTACTAGCGGGATAGATACGCAGTATTTT.

The chain links TRBV24-1 to TRBJ2-1; D is possibly TRBD2 (5 bases). V was clipped by 4 bases and J by 0 bases, with 12 bases between them. Looked up from germline, CDR1 is KGHDR and CDR2 is SFDVKD. The CDR3 is 16 residues long. In DNA, the CDR3 is TGTGCCACCAGTGACTTTAGCGCCAACTCCTACAATGAGCAGTTCTTC. Protein: CATSDFSANSYNEQFF.

The chain links TRBV27 to TRBJ1-2; D gene unclear. Trimming cost V 5 bases and J 6 bases, with 16 bases left between them. The CDR3 is made up of 14 amino acids. Germline lookup yields CDR1 MNHEY and CDR2 SMNVEV (reference sequence). The CDR3 loop reads CASSPNLERNGYTF. CDR3 in DNA: TGTGCCAGCAGTCCTAATCTAGAAAGGAATGGCTACACCTTC.

This clone came up once. This rearrangement joins TRBV15 to TRBJ2-7, with 8 bases that match TRBD1. Germline CDR1 and CDR2: LNHNV and YYDKDF (reference sequence). The V segment lost 3 bases and the J segment 4 bases; nucleotides outside the gene matches: 14. The CDR3 length is 17 residues. The CDR3 DNA follows: TGTGCCACCAGCAGGGATACCTTACAGGGGGAACTATACGAGCAGTACTTC. Translation: CATSRDTLQGELYEQYF.

The chain employs TRBV6-5 and TRBJ1-5; D unresolved. The germline CDR1 and CDR2 sequences are MNHEY and SVGAGI. Trimming stripped 6 bases from V and 1 base from J, with 10 bases between. This CDR3 is built from 14 residues. The chain's CDR3 is CASRNLGSNQPQHF. The CDR3 DNA sequence: TGTGCCAGCAGAAACCTGGGAAGCAATCAGCCCCAGCATTTT.

The chain couples TRBV10-2 to TRBJ2-1, with D uncertain. This CDR3 has 10 amino acids. Germline values: CDR1 WSHSY, CDR2 SAAADI. Trimming stripped 8 bases from V and 9 bases from J, with 8 bases between. The CDR3 DNA follows: TGCGCCAGCGGTGCCAGTGAGCAGTTCTTC. This codes for CASGASEQFF.

This clone has more than one count but fewer than ten. For the CDR3, the DNA is TGTGCCAGCAGTGACTCGGCGGGCAGCACAGATACGCAGTATTTT. Residues: CASSDSAGSTDTQYF. This chain joins TRBV6-4 and TRBJ2-3; weak D call: TRBD2 (5 bases). Germline V lookup: CDR1 MRHNA, CDR2 SNTAGT. V gave up 0 bases and J gave up 0 bases, with 7 bases separating them. The CDR3 contains 15 residues.

The chain employs TRBV9 and TRBJ1-1; D is undetermined. V was pared by 0 bases and J by 4 bases, with 7 bases between. Germline V CDR1 and CDR2: SGDLS, YYNGEE. The CDR3 length is 13 residues. As DNA, the CDR3 is TGTGCCAGCAGCGTAGGGAGGTTCACTGAAGCTTTCTTT. This encodes CASSVGRFTEAFF.

The V gene is TRBV28, the J gene TRBJ1-4; 7 positions match TRBD1. The J segment lost 11 bases and the V segment lost 2 bases, leaving 11 bases of the junction unmatched. There are 15 residues in the CDR3. Germline lookup yields CDR1 MDHEN and CDR2 SYDVKM. The CDR3 loop is CASSLPPGRGRKLFF. For the CDR3, the DNA is TGTGCCAGCAGTTTACCCCCAGGAAGGGGGCGGAAACTGTTTTTT.

The genes are TRBV24-1 and TRBJ1-6, with 8 nucleotides matching TRBD1. The junction had 8 bases not matched to a gene; V was cut back by 4 bases and J by 4 bases. The CDR3 runs to 17 residues. Germline CDR1 reads KGHDR; CDR2 reads SFDVKD. In DNA form, the CDR3 reads TGTGCCACCAGTGAGTTTGCCAGGGGGCTTTATAATTCACCCCTCCACTTT. This gives the protein CATSEFARGLYNSPLHF.

The chain recombines TRBV4-1 with TRBJ2-7, with D unclear. CDR3 length: 13 residues. Germline loops: CDR1 MGHRA, CDR2 YSYEKL. Trimming removed 1 base at V and 5 bases at J, with 9 bases between. The CDR3 is CASSQVLRDEQYF. The DNA for the CDR3 is TGCGCCAGCAGCCAAGTTCTTAGGGACGAGCAGTACTTC.

The rearrangement uses TRBV5-1 and TRBJ2-7; D is unclear. Germline V gives CDR1 SGHRS, CDR2 YFSETQ. This CDR3 comprises 17 residues. Trimming took 0 bases from V and 2 from J, leaving 18 bases between them. For the CDR3, the DNA is TGCGCCAGCAGCTTGGAGGCGGCTACTGCCCGAACCTACGAGCAGTACTTC. Translated: CASSLEAATARTYEQYF.

V gene TRBV6-1 combines with J gene TRBJ2-1; 12 positions agree with TRBD2. The CDR3 is made up of 18 amino acids. CDR1 and CDR2 (germline): MNHNS, SASEGT. Germline trimming cut 4 bases from V and 0 bases from J; bases unmatched to any gene: 7. CDR3 coding DNA: TGTGCCAGCAGTGGGGGACTAGCGGGCAAAAGCTCCTACAATGAGCAGTTCTTC. This codes for CASSGGLAGKSSYNEQFF.

The rearrangement joins TRBV4-2 to TRBJ2-1; D unclear. CDR3 length equals 16 residues. Germline values: CDR1 LGHNA, CDR2 YNFKEQ. The V end lost 3 bases, the J end lost 0 bases, and 12 bases lay between the germline ends. This CDR3 is CASSHSQLVSYNEQFF. CDR3 sequence (DNA): TGTGCCAGCAGCCACTCCCAGCTAGTCTCCTACAATGAGCAGTTCTTC.

The gene calls are TRBV14 and TRBJ1-4; weak D call: TRBD1 (5 bases). V lost 3 bases and J lost 3, with 11 bases in between. CDR3 size: 15 residues. Germline V gives CDR1 SGHDN, CDR2 FVKESK. This chain's CDR3 is CASSQGLAANEKLFF. The DNA for the CDR3 is TGTGCCAGCAGCCAGGGACTCGCTGCTAATGAAAAACTGTTTTTT.

By proportion, this clone is medium-sized. The chain carries TRBV15 and TRBJ2-6; TRBD2 matches 7 bases. J was trimmed by 0 bases and V by 0 bases; bases with no gene match: 8. The CDR3 spans 19 residues. Germline V gives CDR1 LNHNV, CDR2 YYDKDF (reference sequence). The CDR3 here is CATSRDRGGALSGANVLTF. CDR3 in DNA: TGTGCCACCAGCAGAGATCGGGGAGGGGCGCTCTCTGGGGCCAACGTCCTGACTTTC.

The rearrangement joins TRBV14 to TRBJ2-1, with D unclear. Between the trimmed V and J ends, which lost 3 bases and 4 bases, there was a span of 7 bases. CDR1 SGHDN and CDR2 FVKESK come from the germline V gene. The CDR3 is 13 amino acids. CDR3 sequence: CASSQASYNEQFF. In nucleotides, the CDR3 is TGTGCCAGCAGCCAGGCCTCATACAATGAGCAGTTCTTC.

This clone was found once. The rearrangement joins TRBV28 to TRBJ1-5; 7 nucleotides match TRBD1. Trimming removed 5 bases from V and 7 bases from J; junction bases left unmatched: 14. The CDR3 has 16 amino acids. Germline V gene sequence: CDR1 MDHEN, CDR2 SYDVKM. DNA for the CDR3: TGTGCCAGCAGTCCCTCAACAGGGGTGATGGGCCAGCCCCAGCATTTT. As protein: CASSPSTGVMGQPQHF.

The V call is TRBV24-1, the J call TRBJ2-2, with 9 bases identical to TRBD1. CDR3 size: 19 residues. CDR1 and CDR2 from the germline V gene are KGHDR and SFDVKD. V lost 3 bases to trimming and J lost 2 bases; unmatched junction nucleotides: 12. In DNA, the CDR3 is TGTGCCACCAGTGATCCCCTCGGACAGGGGCCCGTAAACACCGGGGAGCTGTTTTTT. Protein: CATSDPLGQGPVNTGELFF.

The gene calls are TRBV27 and TRBJ1-6, with D uncertain. Deletions cut 5 bases from V and 0 bases from J, with 23 bases between. This CDR3 is 20 amino acids long. CDR1 is MNHEY, CDR2 SMNVEV, per germline (reference sequence). CDR3 residues: CASSLYRPGLSSSYNSPLHF. The CDR3 bases are TGTGCCAGCAGTCTTTACAGACCCGGGCTTTCGAGCTCCTATAATTCACCCCTCCACTTT.

V gene TRBV15 combines with J gene TRBJ2-5; 7 nucleotides line up with TRBD1. The CDR3 length is 15 residues. Germline assignment: CDR1 LNHNV and CDR2 YYDKDF (reference sequence). The ends lost 5 bases at V and 0 bases at J; junction bases unmatched: 6. The CDR3 DNA is TGTGCCACCAGCGGCGAGGACAGGTACCAAGAGACCCAGTACTTC. Translating it yields CATSGEDRYQETQYF.

J is TRBJ2-1 and V is TRBV20-1; 8 bases fit TRBD2. J lost 6 bases, V lost 3 bases, and 10 bases had no gene match. Germline loops: CDR1 DFQATT, CDR2 SNEGSKA (reference sequence). This CDR3 is 15 amino acids long. The CDR3 DNA sequence: TGCAGTGCTAGTTGGGCGGGAGGTGGTCTCAATGAGCAGTTCTTC. Protein product: CSASWAGGGLNEQFF.

The rearrangement joins TRBV10-3 to TRBJ1-2; the D gene is possibly TRBD1 (6 bases). V was shortened by 6 bases and J by 2 bases, with 10 bases between the two germline ends. Germline CDR1 reads ENHRY; CDR2 reads SYGVKD. The CDR3 is 13 residues long. CDR3 sequence (DNA): TGTGCCATCAGGCCAGGGGTAAACTATGGCTACACCTTC. Its protein is CAIRPGVNYGYTF.

The chain joins TRBV6-5 to TRBJ2-1, with D tentatively TRBD1 or TRBD2 (5 bases each). From germline, CDR1 is MNHEY and CDR2 SVGAGI. The CDR3 length is 13 residues. Trimming pared 3 bases from V and 8 bases from J, leaving 11 bases between. The CDR3 reads CASSYFLGDEQFF. For the CDR3, the DNA is TGTGCCAGCAGTTATTTTTTGGGGGATGAGCAGTTCTTC.

This chain joins TRBV10-2 and TRBJ2-7, with D possibly matching TRBD1 (6 bases). Trimming stripped 5 bases from V and 6 bases from J, with 17 bases between. CDR3 length equals 14 residues. CDR1 is WSHSY and CDR2 is SAAADI in the germline V gene. The CDR3 protein is CASSRDMGSGEQYF. In DNA, the CDR3 is TGCGCCAGCAGTAGGGACATGGGGTCGGGCGAGCAGTACTTC.